A selection of T cell receptor beta chains follows, all from one sample in a study of T cell clonotyping in hematopoietic cell transplantation. Using immunoSEQ multiplex PCR, the repertoire was profiled, and TCRdb retains in-frame clones only, with some absent. In the table there are 17,000 or so clones, around 71% of which are singletons. Sequencing was done on a sample of peripheral blood mononuclear cells. The receptors derive from a woman aged 55 to 70 in good health. Some clones in this sample may be carry-over from other donors' samples. Each CDR3 is given with its conserved first and last residue. Each record gives: J gene, V gene, D gene, clone size, CDR3 DNA, CDR3 protein. The D gene is left open where the match is weak. The listing skips clone size in some rows; elsewhere it reads once, few, many or a size class.

TRBJ1-2	TRBV6-5	.	few	TGTGCCAGCGGACCCTCTGGGGAGGGCTATGGCTACACCTTC	CASGPSGEGYGYTF
TRBJ1-4	TRBV7-2	TRBD1	.	TGTGCCAGCAGCTTAGGTGGGACAGGGGGGGAAAAACTGTTTTTT	CASSLGGTGGEKLFF
TRBJ1-5	TRBV19	.	.	TGTGCCAGTAGTCCAAAGGGGATGAGCAATCAGCCCCAGCATTTT	CASSPKGMSNQPQHF
TRBJ1-2	TRBV5-4	.	.	TGTGCCAGCAGCTTGGCAGGGGTGGCGTACTATGGCTACACCTTC	CASSLAGVAYYGYTF
TRBJ1-2	TRBV7-2	.	.	TGTGCCAGCAGCTTAAAGTCAGTTGACTACACCTTC	CASSLKSVDYTF
TRBJ2-3	TRBV4-1	.	.	TGCGCCAGCAGCCAAGATGGAGCCCGCCTCAGCACAGATACGCAGTATTTT	CASSQDGARLSTDTQYF
TRBJ1-1	TRBV5-6	.	.	TGTGCCAGCGGAGGCCTGCTGGGTGAAGCTTTCTTT	CASGGLLGEAFF
TRBJ2-1	TRBV11-2	.	once	TGTGCCAGCAGCTTCAGAGGGAATGAGCAGTTCTTC	CASSFRGNEQFF
TRBJ1-6	TRBV2	.	few	TGTGCCATCAGGGGCCTCAGCTCCTATAATTCACCCCTCCACTTT	CAIRGLSSYNSPLHF
TRBJ1-4	TRBV7-2	.	.	TGTGCCAGCAGCTTTAGGGTAGACGAAAAACTGTTTTTT	CASSFRVDEKLFF
TRBJ2-7	TRBV25-1	TRBD2	few	TGTGCCAGCAGTAAACAGCTAGCGGGGGGCGAGCAGTACTTC	CASSKQLAGGEQYF
TRBJ2-7	TRBV29-1	TRBD2	.	TGCAGCGCGACTAGCATCCCAGCCTACGAGCAGTACTTC	CSATSIPAYEQYF
TRBJ2-7	TRBV7-6	.	few	TGTGCCAGCAGCTTAGGGCAGAACTCCTACGAGCAGTACTTC	CASSLGQNSYEQYF
TRBJ2-2	TRBV9	TRBD1	.	TGTGCCAGCAGCGTAGGACAGGGAAACACCGGGGAGCTGTTTTTT	CASSVGQGNTGELFF
TRBJ2-7	TRBV29-1	TRBD1	.	TGCAGCGTTGAAGGCAGGGGGCCCCACGAGCAGTACTTC	CSVEGRGPHEQYF
TRBJ1-2	TRBV30	.	.	TGTGCCTGGAGCGACTTACGGACCCCCAATGGCTACACCTTC	CAWSDLRTPNGYTF
TRBJ1-2	TRBV30	.	.	TGTGCCTGGAGTAAAGTGGAGGGAGGGAACTATGGCTACACCTTC	CAWSKVEGGNYGYTF
TRBJ2-3	TRBV30	.	.	TGTGCCTGGAGCCGGCAGGGAGCGCAGTATTTT	CAWSRQGAQYF
TRBJ1-5	TRBV7-2	.	.	TGTGCCAGCAGCTTGCAGGGCGCGTATAGCAATCAGCCCCAGCATTTT	CASSLQGAYSNQPQHF
TRBJ1-2	TRBV28	.	.	TGTGCCAGCAGTTTCCCTTTGGGTGGCTACACCTTC	CASSFPLGGYTF